Listed here are 12 T cell receptor beta chains from one sample, sequenced in a study of a mutant IDH1 vaccine in newly diagnosed glioma. Libraries were prepared by immunoSEQ multiplex PCR; TCRdb keeps only in-frame clonotypes and omits some of them. The profile shows some 30,000 clones, 60% to 80% of them singletons. Their cognate antigens are unknown. As to time point: week 35, safety follow-up. Vaccine doses each comprised 300 ug of mutant IDH1 20-mer peptide, with topical imiquimod. The source was PBMCs, collected from a glioma patient whose treatment included an IDH1 peptide vaccine. These receptor sequences come from a woman between 25 and 40 years old with glioma. Some clones in this sample may be carry-over from other donors' samples.

The J gene is TRBJ1-1, the V gene TRBV18; 7 bases map to TRBD1. The CDR3 covers 12 residues. The germline gives CDR1 KGHSH, CDR2 LQKENI. J was trimmed by 8 bases and V by 3 bases; bases with no gene match: 3. This CDR3 is CASSPRGQEAFF. DNA for the CDR3: TGTGCCAGCTCACCCCGGGGACAGGAAGCTTTCTTT.

The V and J genes are TRBV7-8 and TRBJ1-1; 8 bases map to TRBD1. The V segment lost 5 bases and the J segment 10 bases; nucleotides outside the gene matches: 15. The CDR3 runs 15 residues. Germline values: CDR1 SGHVS, CDR2 FQNEAQ. The CDR3 region has the DNA TGTGCCAGCAGCGCAGAGGGGCCAGGGGGCCGTGGAGCTTTCTTT. Amino acids: CASSAEGPGGRGAFF.

CDR3 coding DNA: TGTGCCAGCAGTGCCCTAGCGGGTCTCTACGAGCAGTACTTC. It yields the protein CASSALAGLYEQYF. The gene calls are TRBV6-1 and TRBJ2-7, with TRBD2 matching over 8 bases. The germline V gene encodes CDR1 MNHNS and CDR2 SASEGT. The V and J ends lost 4 bases and 3 bases, in that order; junction bases with no gene match: 5. The CDR3 length is 14 residues.

The V and J genes are TRBV9 and TRBJ1-1; D gene uncertain. This CDR3 is 13 amino acids long. Germline lookup yields CDR1 SGDLS and CDR2 YYNGEE. V lost 2 bases, J lost 5 bases, and 10 bases lay in between. The DNA of the CDR3 is TGTGCCAGCAGCGTTGGGGTTTTGACTGAAGCTTTCTTT. Translated: CASSVGVLTEAFF.

This clone appeared a single time. This chain joins TRBV5-6 and TRBJ2-3; 12 bases line up with TRBD2. V trimming: 4 bases; J trimming: 0 bases; junction bases outside the gene matches: 0. This CDR3 has 15 residues. Per germline, CDR1 SGHDT and CDR2 YYEEEE. CDR3 sequence: CASSLAGGSTDTQYF. CDR3 DNA: TGTGCCAGCAGCCTAGCGGGAGGGAGCACAGATACGCAGTATTTT. The entire variable domain, with the rest obtained from reference TRBV5-6 and TRBJ2-3, is as follows: DAGVTQSPTHLIKTRGQQVTLRCSPKSGHDTVSWYQQALGQGPQFIFQYYEEEERQRGNFPDRFSGHQFPNYSSELNVNALLLGDSALYLCASSLAGGSTDTQYFGPGTRLTVL.

V usage is TRBV19 and J usage is TRBJ1-2; 7 positions agree with TRBD1. Trimming at V came to 5 bases and at J to 3 bases, leaving 9 bases not matched to a gene. Germline CDR1 is LNHDA and CDR2 is SQIVND (reference sequence). CDR3 size: 15 residues. The CDR3 DNA is TGTGCCAGTAGTCCCTCGACAGGGAGGGACTATGGCTACACCTTC. This sequence encodes CASSPSTGRDYGYTF.

CDR3 sequence: CASSKGGIPSYNEQFF. The CDR3 DNA reads TGTGCCAGCAGTAAGGGAGGGATTCCCTCCTACAATGAGCAGTTCTTC. V usage is TRBV7-9 and J usage is TRBJ2-1, with 7 bases identical to TRBD2. CDR1 and CDR2 from the germline V gene are SEHNR and FQNEAQ (reference sequence). After removal of 6 bases from V and 0 bases from J, the junction contained 8 bases not matched to a gene. The CDR3 runs 16 residues.

This chain joins TRBV6-4 and TRBJ2-1, with D perhaps matching TRBD2 (6 bases). This CDR3 has 15 amino acids. CDR1 and CDR2 from the germline V gene are MRHNA and SNTAGT. The V end was cut by 4 bases, the J end by 3 bases, with 13 bases between. CDR3: CASSVRESSYNEQFF. For the CDR3, the DNA is TGTGCCAGCAGTGTTCGGGAGTCTAGCTACAATGAGCAGTTCTTC.

The genes are TRBV14 and TRBJ1-6; D gene ambiguous. CDR1 and CDR2 (germline): SGHDN, FVKESK. Trimming removed 5 bases from V and 6 bases from J, with 8 bases in between. The CDR3 consists of 13 residues. CDR3 bases: TGTGCCAGCAGCTCCCGGGGTAATTCACCCCTCCACTTT. This codes for CASSSRGNSPLHF.

The V call is TRBV5-8, the J call TRBJ1-1; 9 bases match TRBD1. Trimming at V came to 0 bases and at J to 5 bases, leaving 5 bases not matched to a gene. The germline gives CDR1 SGHTS, CDR2 YDEGEE. The CDR3 contains 15 residues. This CDR3 reads CASSLAGTGRTEAFF. The DNA for the CDR3 is TGTGCCAGCAGCTTGGCCGGGACAGGGAGAACTGAAGCTTTCTTT. Full variable domain (rest looked up from reference TRBV5-8 and TRBJ1-1): EAGVTQSPTHLIKTRGQQATLRCSPISGHTSVYWYQQALGLGLQFLLWYDEGEERNRGNFPPRFSGRQFPNYSSELNVNALELEDSALYLCASSLAGTGRTEAFFGQGTRLTVV.

This clone was counted a single time. V gene TRBV7-6 combines with J gene TRBJ2-1, with 7 nucleotides matching TRBD2. Per the germline V gene, CDR1 is SGHVS and CDR2 is FNYEAQ. The CDR3 covers 15 residues. Trimming cost V 7 bases and J 1 base; bases outside gene matches: 7. The CDR3 loop is CASKSVGGSYNEQFF. CDR3 in DNA: TGTGCCAGCAAGTCAGTCGGGGGGTCCTACAATGAGCAGTTCTTC. The variable domain in full, completed from reference TRBV7-6 and TRBJ2-1, reads GAGVSQSPRYKVTKRGQDVALRCDPISGHVSLYWYRQALGQGPEFLTYFNYEAQQDKSGLPNDRFSAERPEGSISTLTIQRTEQRDSAMYRCASKSVGGSYNEQFFGPGTRLTVL.

This clone has a single count. The V call is TRBV9, the J call TRBJ2-7; D unclear. The germline CDR1 and CDR2 sequences are SGDLS and YYNGEE. V gave up 4 bases and J gave up 3 bases, with 5 bases separating them. CDR3 size: 11 residues. CDR3 loop: CASSSNYEQYF. CDR3 coding DNA: TGTGCCAGCAGCTCCAACTACGAGCAGTACTTC. Full variable domain (missing parts from reference TRBV9 and TRBJ2-7): DSGVTQTPKHLITATGQRVTLRCSPRSGDLSVYWYQQSLDQGLQFLIQYYNGEERAKGNILERFSAQQFPDLHSELNLSSLELGDSALYFCASSSNYEQYFGPGTRLTVT.